The present TCR beta chain was sequenced within a study of identical twins. Notes on the study in general: Abundant cord blood beta clonotypes carried fewer insertions; memory repertoires showed none.

Everyone who donated was a healthy Caucasian. As concerns this clonotype: The antigen is unknown.

In TCRdb, the 5' RACE reads were re-called with MiXCR into one record per CDR3 protein. Among some 500,000 distinct CDR3 sequences listed, roughly an eighth were seen once. CDR1 and CDR2 (germline): SGHTA, FQGTGA. CDR3 size: 15 residues. Trimming pared 5 bases from V and 4 bases from J, leaving 18 bases between. This sample also appeared in a second study, on yellow fever vaccine responses in identical twins.

The sequence was collected from a woman in her late teens or twenties in good health. Source material: CD4+ T cells sorted from blood. The chain uses TRBV7-3 and TRBJ2-7, with D possibly being TRBD1 or TRBD2 (6 bases each). For the CDR3, the DNA is TGTGCCAGCAGCCGCTCGGGGGCCGAGTCATACGAGCAGTACTTC. It yields the protein CASSRSGAESYEQYF.